This T cell receptor beta chain comes out of a study of blood T cell repertoires in COVID-19. The CDR3 sequence is 16 residues long. Germline V gene data show CDR1 as SGHRS and CDR2 as YFSETQ. V shed 2 bases and J shed 4 bases, with 15 bases lying between them. Authors' methods: It was from reference gene primer amplification that nucleated cell counts were estimated. Sequenced by immunoSEQ multiplex PCR; TCRdb stores in-frame clones only, minus some. V and J calls and clone size are those listed in that table; D and trimming were worked out from the DNA. Counted here are around 70,000 clones, around 85% occurring once; the ten biggest clones make up 10% to 15%.

The V call is TRBV5-1, the J call TRBJ2-2, with D tentatively TRBD2 (6 bases). This clonotype was obtained from a human donor in a cohort sampled during active COVID-19. Sequencing was performed on peripheral blood. The DNA of the CDR3 is TGCGCCAGCAGCTTCCTAGGAGGGGTGATCACCGGGGAGCTGTTTTTT. Its translation: CASSFLGGVITGELFF.